This T cell receptor beta chain is from a study of long-term antiretroviral therapy in people with HIV. Survey level was the resolution at which the v3.0 immunoSEQ assay ran. Some clones are missing from TCRdb's copy, which holds only in-frame ones; the method was immunoSEQ multiplex PCR. The table records nearly 25,000 clones, around 80% of them present only once. The study used samples holding about 1-10 million cryopreserved PBMC before DNA extraction. CDR1 is SGHTA, CDR2 FQGNSA, per germline. V shed 4 bases and J shed 4 bases, with 7 bases lying between them. This CDR3 region has 12 residues. Study results and limitations: Blood sampling spanned 2004 to 2017, possibly under older ART regimens. Following ART, diversity rose but still fell short of transplant donor controls. Clonal populations expanded prior to ART predominated within the repertoire at all time points.

A word on this clone: The target antigen is unknown.

This receptor was obtained from a man aged 45-60 years with HIV. The input for sequencing was unsorted PBMCs, taken 3 years after starting antiretroviral therapy. The gene calls are TRBV7-2 and TRBJ2-5; no clear D. The CDR3: CASSWSAETQYF. CDR3 coding DNA: TGTGCCAGCAGCTGGTCAGCAGAGACCCAGTACTTC.